Sequencing of this TCR beta chain was carried out in a study of blood T cell repertoires in COVID-19. Study-level background: Donors in the United States, Italy and Spain gave samples during acute or convalescent COVID-19. PBMCs, B-cell-depleted T cells, or T cells were the source of the cDNA or gDNA that made up the material.

Germline CDR1 reads SEHNR; CDR2 reads FQNEAQ (reference sequence). Trimming left V 3 bases short and J 1 base short, with 9 bases between. The CDR3 totals 14 residues. Under the authors' procedure: Nucleated cell counts were estimated from reference gene primer amplification. Sequencing was performed with immunoSEQ multiplex PCR; in TCRdb, only in-frame clones are kept and a portion is missing. The V and J calls and clone size are taken from that table; D and trimming were inferred from the DNA. The sample shows around 150,000 clones, over 60% of them seen only once. The sample taken for sequencing was peripheral blood. The source is a man in his 60s with acute or convalescent COVID-19. J is TRBJ1-1 and V is TRBV7-9; D ambiguous. The DNA for the CDR3 is TGTGCCAGCAGCTTCGTGGGAGAGAACACTGAAGCTTTCTTT. Its translation is CASSFVGENTEAFF.